The T cell receptor beta chain under discussion was sequenced for a study of shared clonotypes between healthy human individuals. As for the study in general: A couple of female and a few male donors aged 18 to 49 were enrolled. Findings and caveats of the study: Specimens sampled were limited to blood, with tissue repertoires likely differing.

Germline CDR1 reads SGHRS; CDR2 reads YFSETQ. With 0 bases removed from V and 2 bases from J, the gap between germline ends came to 9 bases. CDR3 length: 14 residues. On this clone: Its cognate antigen is unknown.

The repertoire was sequenced with immunoSEQ multiplex PCR; TCRdb's copy has only in-frame clones and lacks some. The sample holds some 2,000,000 clones, about 95% seen once. Naive CD8 populations comprised CD45RO-negative cells positively selected for CCR7, excluding terminally differentiated effector memory CD45RA+ cells. The donor cohort consisted entirely of Caucasian adults residing in Nashville, Tennessee. Source material: naive CD8+ T cells sorted from blood. The chain combines TRBV5-1 with TRBJ2-7, with TRBD2 as a possible D gene (6 bases). This clonotype was sampled from a man younger than 35 in good health. The CDR3 coding sequence is TGCGCCAGCAGCTTGGTGCGCGGGGCCTACGAGCAGTACTTC. Translating gives CASSLVRGAYEQYF.